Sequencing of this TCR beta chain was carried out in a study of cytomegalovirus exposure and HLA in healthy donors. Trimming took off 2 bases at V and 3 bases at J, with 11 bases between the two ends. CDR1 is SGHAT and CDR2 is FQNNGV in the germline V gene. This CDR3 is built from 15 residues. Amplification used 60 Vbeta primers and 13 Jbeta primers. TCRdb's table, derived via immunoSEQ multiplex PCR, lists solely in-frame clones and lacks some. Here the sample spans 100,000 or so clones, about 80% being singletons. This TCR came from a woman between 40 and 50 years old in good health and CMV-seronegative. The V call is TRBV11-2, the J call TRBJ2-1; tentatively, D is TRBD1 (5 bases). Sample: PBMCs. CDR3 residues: CASSLQGEHYNEQFF. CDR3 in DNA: TGTGCCAGCAGCTTACAAGGGGAACACTACAATGAGCAGTTCTTC.